The next 12 T cell receptor beta chains were all read from a single sample in a study of blood T cell repertoires in COVID-19. Sequencing used immunoSEQ multiplex PCR; TCRdb keeps in-frame clones, though not all of them. The table records some 200,000 clones, around 94% of them present only once. Sequenced material: peripheral blood. These receptors came from a man younger than 45 with COVID-19, enrolled during active disease.

V usage is TRBV6-5 and J usage is TRBJ1-1, with TRBD1 identical over 7 bases. The junction had 3 bases not matched to a gene; V was cut back by 6 bases and J by 5 bases. Per the germline V gene, CDR1 is MNHEY and CDR2 is SVGAGI. CDR3 length: 12 residues. The CDR3 nucleotides read TGTGCCAGCAGAAAACAGGGGACTGAAGCTTTCTTT. Protein: CASRKQGTEAFF.

The V and J genes are TRBV6-5 and TRBJ2-2; 8 positions agree with TRBD1. Germline V gene sequence: CDR1 MNHEY, CDR2 SVGAGI. The CDR3 contains 15 residues. V gave up 5 bases and J gave up 6 bases; unmatched junction bases: 8. The CDR3 protein is CASSSRDRSSGELFF. CDR3 nucleotides: TGTGCCAGCAGTAGCCGGGACAGGAGTTCCGGGGAGCTGTTTTTT.

The chain joins TRBV9 to TRBJ2-3, with 8 nucleotides matching TRBD2. This CDR3 comprises 14 residues. The J segment lost 2 bases and the V segment lost 5 bases, leaving 4 bases of the junction unmatched. Germline values: CDR1 SGDLS, CDR2 YYNGEE. The chain's CDR3 is CASSSGGITDTQYF. The CDR3 DNA sequence: TGTGCCAGCAGTTCGGGGGGGATCACAGATACGCAGTATTTT.

This sequence joins TRBV4-1 and TRBJ2-1; 7 bases are shared with TRBD2. The germline V gene encodes CDR1 MGHRA and CDR2 YSYEKL. The CDR3 is made up of 19 amino acids. With V trimmed by 1 base and J by 0 bases, 12 bases remained unmatched. This CDR3 is CASSQGGSGTTSSYNEQFF. The CDR3 DNA is TGCGCCAGCAGCCAAGGTGGAAGCGGGACTACGAGCTCCTACAATGAGCAGTTCTTC.

V usage is TRBV9 and J usage is TRBJ1-3; perhaps TRBD1 as D (5 bases). Germline CDR1 and CDR2: SGDLS and YYNGEE. Trimming pared 0 bases from V and 2 bases from J, leaving 9 bases between. There are 15 residues in the CDR3. CDR3 protein: CASSVEQGAGNTIYF. The CDR3 nucleotides are TGTGCCAGCAGCGTAGAGCAAGGGGCTGGAAACACCATATATTTT.

The chain recombines TRBV7-9 with TRBJ2-2; 8 nucleotides align to TRBD1. The length of the CDR3 is 14 residues. J gave up 6 bases and V 5 bases, and 5 bases lay outside the gene matches. Germline assignment: CDR1 SEHNR and CDR2 FQNEAQ (reference sequence). The CDR3 DNA reads TGTGCCAGCAGCACGGACAGGGTCCCCGGGGAGCTGTTTTTT. Its translation: CASSTDRVPGELFF.

The chain carries TRBV13 and TRBJ1-6, with TRBD1 matching 8 bases. The V gene's germline CDR1 is PRHDT and CDR2 FYEKMQ (reference sequence). The CDR3 runs to 14 residues. V shed 5 bases, J shed 7 bases, and the junction held 4 bases outside the gene matches. CDR3 in DNA: TGTGCCAGCAGCCAGGGGGCGAGGAATTCACCCCTCCACTTT. Protein sequence: CASSQGARNSPLHF.

The V call is TRBV3-1 (or the pseudogene TRBV3-2), the J call TRBJ2-7, with 12 positions matching TRBD2. V lost 5 bases and J lost 0; bases outside the gene matches: 11. This CDR3 region has 18 residues. Germline loops: CDR1 LGHDT, CDR2 YNNKEL (reference sequence). The CDR3 here is CASSKTSGGSGSSYEQYF. CDR3 DNA sequence: TGTGCCAGCAGCAAGACTAGCGGGGGCTCCGGAAGCTCCTACGAGCAGTACTTC.

In its sample, this clone was seen once. The chain links TRBV3-1 (or the pseudogene TRBV3-2) to TRBJ2-5; 8 bases agree with TRBD2. CDR1 LGHDT and CDR2 YNNKEL come from the germline V gene (reference sequence). The CDR3 is made up of 13 amino acids. Germline trimming cut 1 base from V and 8 bases from J; bases unmatched to any gene: 3. The CDR3 loop is CASSQAGGVTQYF. The CDR3 region has the DNA TGTGCCAGCAGCCAAGCGGGGGGGGTAACCCAGTACTTC.

The V gene is TRBV5-6, the J gene TRBJ1-4, with D possibly TRBD1 on 6 matching bases. Trimming shortened V by 4 bases and J by 5 bases, and 15 bases separated the two germline ends. The length of the CDR3 is 15 residues. The germline V gene encodes CDR1 SGHDT and CDR2 YYEEEE. Here the CDR3 DNA reads TGTGCCAGCAGCCCGCTTCCCCAGGGGAATGAAAAACTGTTTTTT. This gives the protein CASSPLPQGNEKLFF.

The V and J genes are TRBV3-1 (or the pseudogene TRBV3-2) and TRBJ2-7; 10 bases align to TRBD1. The CDR3 is made up of 15 amino acids. With V trimmed by 3 bases and J by 4 bases, 6 bases remained unmatched. Germline assignment: CDR1 LGHDT and CDR2 YNNKEL (reference sequence). The CDR3 nucleotides are TGTGCCAGCAGCCAGGGGACAGGGGACAATTACGAGCAGTACTTC. Translation gives CASSQGTGDNYEQYF.

V usage is TRBV19 and J usage is TRBJ2-7; 8 bases match TRBD2. The CDR3 extends over 14 amino acids. Germline CDR1 and CDR2: LNHDA and SQIVND (reference sequence). V gave up 9 bases and J gave up 1 base; unmatched junction bases: 8. CDR3 coding DNA: TGTGCCAGCGGACTCGGGGGGGGATCCTACGAGCAGTACTTC. Translation gives CASGLGGGSYEQYF.